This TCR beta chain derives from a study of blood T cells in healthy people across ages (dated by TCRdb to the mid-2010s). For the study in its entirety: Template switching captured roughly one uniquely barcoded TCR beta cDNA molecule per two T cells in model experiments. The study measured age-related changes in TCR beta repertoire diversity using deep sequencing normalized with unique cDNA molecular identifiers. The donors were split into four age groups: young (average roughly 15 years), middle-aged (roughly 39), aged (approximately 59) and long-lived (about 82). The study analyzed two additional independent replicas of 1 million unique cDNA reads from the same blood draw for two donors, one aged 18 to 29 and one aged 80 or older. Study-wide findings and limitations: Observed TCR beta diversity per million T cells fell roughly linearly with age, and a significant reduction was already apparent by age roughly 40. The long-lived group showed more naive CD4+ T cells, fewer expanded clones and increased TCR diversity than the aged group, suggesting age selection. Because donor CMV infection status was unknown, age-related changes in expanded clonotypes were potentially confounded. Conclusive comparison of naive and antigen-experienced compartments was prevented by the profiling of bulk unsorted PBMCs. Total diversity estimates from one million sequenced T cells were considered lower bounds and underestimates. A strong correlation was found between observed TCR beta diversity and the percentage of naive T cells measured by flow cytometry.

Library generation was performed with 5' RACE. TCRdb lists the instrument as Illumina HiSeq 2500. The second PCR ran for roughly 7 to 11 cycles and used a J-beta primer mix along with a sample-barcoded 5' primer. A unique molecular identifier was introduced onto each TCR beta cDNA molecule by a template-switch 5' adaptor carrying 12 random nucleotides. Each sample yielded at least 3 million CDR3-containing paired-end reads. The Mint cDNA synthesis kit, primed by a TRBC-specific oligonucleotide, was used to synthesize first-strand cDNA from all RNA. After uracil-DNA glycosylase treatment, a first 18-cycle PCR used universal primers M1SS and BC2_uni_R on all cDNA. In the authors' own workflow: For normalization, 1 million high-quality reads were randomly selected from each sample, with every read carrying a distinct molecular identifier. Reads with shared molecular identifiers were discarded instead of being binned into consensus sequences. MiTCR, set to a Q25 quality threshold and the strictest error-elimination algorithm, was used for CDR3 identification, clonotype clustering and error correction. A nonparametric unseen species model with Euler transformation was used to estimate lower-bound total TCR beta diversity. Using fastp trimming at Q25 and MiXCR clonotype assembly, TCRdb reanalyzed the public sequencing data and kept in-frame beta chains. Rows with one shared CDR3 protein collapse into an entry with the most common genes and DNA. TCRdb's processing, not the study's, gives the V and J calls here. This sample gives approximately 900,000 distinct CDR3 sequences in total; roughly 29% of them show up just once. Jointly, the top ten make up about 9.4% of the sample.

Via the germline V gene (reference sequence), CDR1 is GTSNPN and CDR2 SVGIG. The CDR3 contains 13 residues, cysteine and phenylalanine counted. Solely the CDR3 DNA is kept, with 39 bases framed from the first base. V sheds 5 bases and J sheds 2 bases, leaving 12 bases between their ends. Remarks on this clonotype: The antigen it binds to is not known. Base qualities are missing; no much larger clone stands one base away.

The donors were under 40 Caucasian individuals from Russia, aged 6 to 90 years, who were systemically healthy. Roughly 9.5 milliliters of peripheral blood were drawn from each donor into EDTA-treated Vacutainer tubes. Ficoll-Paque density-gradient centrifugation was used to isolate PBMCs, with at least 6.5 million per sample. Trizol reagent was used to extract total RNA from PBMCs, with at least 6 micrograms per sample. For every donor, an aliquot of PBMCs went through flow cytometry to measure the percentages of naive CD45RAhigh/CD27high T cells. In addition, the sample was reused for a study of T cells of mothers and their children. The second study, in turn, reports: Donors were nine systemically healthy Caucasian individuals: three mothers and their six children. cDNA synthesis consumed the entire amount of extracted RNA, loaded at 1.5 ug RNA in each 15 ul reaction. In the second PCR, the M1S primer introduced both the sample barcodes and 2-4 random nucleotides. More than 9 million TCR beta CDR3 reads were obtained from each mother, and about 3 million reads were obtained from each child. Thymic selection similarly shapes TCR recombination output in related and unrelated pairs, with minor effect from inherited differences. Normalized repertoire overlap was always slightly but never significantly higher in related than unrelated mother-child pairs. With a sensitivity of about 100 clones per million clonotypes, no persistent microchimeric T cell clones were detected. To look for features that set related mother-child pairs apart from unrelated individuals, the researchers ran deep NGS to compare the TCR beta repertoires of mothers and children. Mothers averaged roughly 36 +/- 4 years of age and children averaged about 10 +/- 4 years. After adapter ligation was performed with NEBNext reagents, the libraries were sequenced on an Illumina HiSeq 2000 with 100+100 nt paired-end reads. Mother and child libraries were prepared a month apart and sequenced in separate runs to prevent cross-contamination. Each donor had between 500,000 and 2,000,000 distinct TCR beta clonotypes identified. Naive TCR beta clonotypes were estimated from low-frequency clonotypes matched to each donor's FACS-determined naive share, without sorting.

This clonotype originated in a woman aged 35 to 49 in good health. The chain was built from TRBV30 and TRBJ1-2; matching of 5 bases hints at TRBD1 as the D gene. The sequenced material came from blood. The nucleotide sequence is TGTGCCTGGGGACATCCCTTGAACTATGGCTACACCTTC. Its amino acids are CAWGHPLNYGYTF. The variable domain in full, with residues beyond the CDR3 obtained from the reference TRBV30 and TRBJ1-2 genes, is SQTIHQWPATLVQPVGSPLSLECTVEGTSNPNLYWYRQAAGRGLQLLFYSVGIGQISSEVPQNLSASRPQDRQFILSSKKLLLSDSGFYLCAWGHPLNYGYTFGSGTRLTVV.